This TCR beta chain was recovered during a study of blood T cell repertoires in COVID-19. Study processing details: For nucleated cells, counts were estimated from reference gene primer amplification. This table comes from immunoSEQ multiplex PCR, and its TCRdb copy is limited to in-frame clones, with some not included. The V and J calls and clone size were taken over from that table, and D and trimming were inferred from the DNA. The sample shows more than 300,000 clones, 70% to 90% of them seen only once. Deletions cut 7 bases from V and 3 bases from J, with 7 bases between. This CDR3 has 12 residues. Per the germline V gene, CDR1 is LNHDA and CDR2 is SQIVND (reference sequence). Seattle cases were enrolled at active infection and followed longitudinally.

The J gene is TRBJ1-5, the V gene TRBV19; D is perhaps TRBD1 (5 bases). The sequencing input was peripheral blood. This receptor was identified in a woman in her 30s with COVID-19, enrolled during active disease. The CDR3 region is CASKGLNQPQHF. The CDR3 DNA sequence: TGTGCCAGTAAGGGGCTCAATCAGCCCCAGCATTTT.